The entry that follows covers one T cell receptor (beta chain) sequence. Its target is not known. The sample is drawn from a study of radiotherapy plus CTLA-4 blockade in lung cancer. On the study more broadly: In about 20% of patients, objective responses were seen; 25% to 40% had disease control. The study's findings and limits: According to reports, early shifts in blood T cell clones, alongside interferon-beta, forecast response most accurately. Radiotherapy plus ipilimumab was followed by expansion in blood of tumor-derived TCR clones.

The V gene lost 5 bases and the J gene lost 0 bases, with 15 bases spanning the gap. CDR1 is SGHRS, CDR2 YFSETQ, per germline. The CDR3 totals 15 residues. Only in-frame clones appear in the TCRdb table, and some are missing; sequencing was by immunoSEQ multiplex PCR. This table holds around 40,000 clones, approximately 68% found once. J is TRBJ2-7 and V is TRBV5-1; maybe TRBD2 (6 bases). Specimen: peripheral blood, collected from a patient treated with radiotherapy plus ipilimumab. The sequence was collected from a human donor with non-small cell lung cancer who had stable disease on radiotherapy plus ipilimumab. The chain's CDR3 is CASRQDGGSSYEQYF. The DNA for the CDR3 is TGCGCCAGCAGGCAAGATGGGGGGAGCTCCTACGAGCAGTACTTC.